This T cell receptor beta chain appears in the sequencing data of a study of shared clonotypes between healthy human individuals (dated by TCRdb to 2018 to 2021). Study-level background: The cohort included a few men and a couple of women between 18 and 49 years of age. The study deeply sequenced blood TCR repertoires of 5 or 6 healthy adults to estimate repertoire size and the extent of clonotype sharing between individuals. Different laboratories and diverse techniques were used to prepare libraries and sequence TCR repertoires, to increase sequencing depth and limit assay-specific biases. For each donor, CD4 naive and CD4 memory were each run on three plates, CD8 naive on two plates, and CD8 memory on one plate. Each donor's leukapheresis produced roughly between roughly 0.85 and 9 billion PBMCs.

Via the germline V gene, CDR1 is MGHRA and CDR2 YSYEKL. V is cut back by 4 bases and J by 4 bases, with 5 bases in the junction unmatched. The CDR3 holds 14 amino acids from the cysteine to the phenylalanine. CDR3 DNA is the only sequence kept; it has 42 bases, read in frame from the first base. General conclusions and limits of the study: Because the study included only a small number of donors, the genetic and exposure-history diversity represented was limited. When several donors were compared, the shared fraction of clonotypes was about 5% for naive CD4, around 3.5% for naive CD8, 2.3% for memory CD4, and less than 0.5% for memory CD8. Estimated clonotype richness was generally larger for naive than for memory subsets. Compared with non-shared clonotypes, clonotypes shared by all four sorted-subset donors had higher generation probabilities. Based on pairwise subsampling, the degree of clonotype sharing among donors was expected to be affected by sequencing depth. Sampling was restricted to blood, and TCR repertoires in tissue are likely to differ from TCR repertoires in blood. Rarefaction of sorted-subset datasets indicated incomplete sequencing despite the large sequencing depth.

The donors were healthy, HIV-negative adults who had no recently reported acute infections or vaccinations. All donors were Caucasian adults living in Nashville, Tennessee, USA. CD8 memory samples combined magnetically selected CD45RO+ cells with CCR7-negative CD45RA+ effector memory (TemRA) cells. After blood collection by leukapheresis, PBMCs were isolated using Ficoll-Histopaque density gradient centrifugation and then cryopreserved in the vapor phase of liquid nitrogen. Analytical flow cytometry was used to check the purity and quantity of each magnetically sorted T cell population. Genomic DNA was isolated from every sorted fraction and measured by UV absorbance on a Nanodrop 2000c. Using the deep immunoSEQ assay, TCR CDR3 regions were amplified from genomic DNA by multiplex PCR. Extracted genomic DNA from each cell subset was spread evenly across all wells of several immunoSEQ 96-well plates, with each plate serving as a replicate. For sorted subsets, each replicate PCR was loaded with approximately 0.2 ug genomic DNA, equivalent to approximately 33,000 T cell genomes. The purified libraries were quantified using a Qubit 3.0 fluorometer, sized with a Bioanalyzer 2100, and then quantified again using the KAPA Library Quantification kit. Each immunoSEQ 96-well plate was sequenced on its own single-read 150-cycle Illumina NextSeq 550 flow cell. From the authors' description of their analysis: Because only junctional sequences without quality scores were contained in the immunoSEQ output, filtering matching that applied to full-length reads could not be performed. Sequences were annotated with PyIR, a Python wrapper for IgBLAST v1.9, and V/J genes and CDR3 were assigned using IMGT germline references. Reads were removed for weak V/J assignments (E-value above 1e-6), missing CDR3, stop codons, out-of-frame junctions, or ambiguous translated residues. V3J clonotypes were defined by identical inferred V gene, J gene, and CDR3 amino acid sequence. Percentage overlap between repertoires was calculated by dividing the number of shared unique clonotypes by the size of the smaller repertoire. RTK rarefaction, the Chao1 estimator, and Recon v2.1 estimates of unobserved clonotypes were used to assess repertoire richness. For all TCRbeta clonotypes obtained by the gDNA method from a handful of donors, generation probabilities were computed with OLGA. As stored in TCRdb, this immuneACCESS dataset retains in-frame rearrangements with V and J assigned. A fraction of the clones does not appear; measured against another copy, unresolved V genes explain less than half of the discrepancy, and the remainder lacks a known reason. V, J and clone size derive from that table, while D and trimming were established from the DNA sequence. This sample is represented by about 79,000 clones; around 57% of them were singletons. The top ten hold roughly 56% of the sample.

This clone was detected only once. Its antigen specificity is not known. No much larger clonotype is one base removed from it; base qualities were not supplied. A solitary read yields weak support. The rearrangement joined TRBV4-1 to TRBJ2-7, with TRBD1 identical over 9 junction bases. The sequenced material came from memory CD8+ T cells sorted from blood. Taken with the paper, the label for cell subset or site translates to: CD45RO+ cells pooled with CCR7-negative TemRA cells. The sequence came from a man between 25 and 39 years old in good health. The DNA sequence reads TGCGCCAGCAGCCGGACAGGGGCCTCTTACGAGCAGTACTTC. The resulting protein is CASSRTGASYEQYF.